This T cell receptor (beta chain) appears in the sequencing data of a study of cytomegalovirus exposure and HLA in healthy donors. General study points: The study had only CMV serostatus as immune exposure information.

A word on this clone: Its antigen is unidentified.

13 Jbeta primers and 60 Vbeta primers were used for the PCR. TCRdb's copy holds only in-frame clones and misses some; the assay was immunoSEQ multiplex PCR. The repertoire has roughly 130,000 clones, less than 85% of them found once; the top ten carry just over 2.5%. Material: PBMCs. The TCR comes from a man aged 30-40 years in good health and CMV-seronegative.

The CDR3 nucleotides are TGTGCTAGTACCCGGGACAGCTACGAGCAGTACTTC. Translated: CASTRDSYEQYF. V usage is TRBV12-5 and J usage is TRBJ2-7; 7 positions match TRBD1. Germline CDR1 and CDR2: LGHNT and FRNRAP. J gave up 3 bases and V 8 bases, and 4 bases lay outside the gene matches. This CDR3 region has 12 residues.